This entry lists 8 T cell receptor beta chains sequenced from one sample in a study of T cell clonality in common variable immunodeficiency. General observations from the study: Common variable immunodeficiency TCR beta sequences reportedly had fewer deletions and N-nucleotide insertions.

Profiling relied on immunoSEQ multiplex PCR, and the TCRdb table lists in-frame clones only, not all of them. There are 10,000 to 12,000 clones in the sample, none observed a single time. These TCRs are of unknown antigen specificity. The sample comprised peripheral blood mononuclear cells. Source of these receptors: a human donor with common variable immunodeficiency.

Worth noting for this clone: The read comes to an end 3 residues before the CDR3 does, leaving the germline J gene to fill in the end. The gene calls are TRBV7-9 and TRBJ1-5, with a tentative D call TRBD1 (6 bases). The CDR3 sequence is 15 residues long. The germline V gene encodes CDR1 SEHNR and CDR2 FQNEAQ (reference sequence). V lost 0 bases, J lost 7 bases, and 13 bases lay in between. CDR3: CASSLAGAGSQPQHF. Incomplete CDR3 DNA: TGTGCCAGCAGCTTAGCGGGGGCAGGGTCCCAGCCC.

This clone was seen a few times. The CDR3 end is not reached by the read, which stops 3 residues before it; the germline J gene fills it in. V usage is TRBV19 and J usage is TRBJ2-7; maybe TRBD2 (6 bases). Between the trimmed V and J ends, which lost 5 bases and 4 bases, there was a span of 18 bases. From germline, CDR1 is LNHDA and CDR2 SQIVND (reference sequence). The CDR3 runs to 15 residues. The CDR3 loop reads CASSSRIWGVYEQYF. The CDR3 DNA, read in part, is TGTGCCAGTAGTTCCCGTATCTGGGGGGTATACGAG.

There are a few counts of this clone. The read terminates 3 residues before the CDR3 end, so the remaining end is supplied by the germline J gene. The chain joins TRBV7-6 to TRBJ2-2; D gene unclear. Between the trimmed V and J ends, which lost 9 bases and 7 bases, there was a span of 18 bases. Germline values: CDR1 SGHVS, CDR2 FNYEAQ. The CDR3 has 14 residues. Here the CDR3 reads CARPLHAWLGELFF. Incomplete CDR3 DNA: TGTGCCAGGCCCTTACACGCATGGCTCGGGGAG.

As for this clone: The read halts 3 residues ahead of the CDR3 end, with the missing end drawn from the germline J gene. This chain links TRBV7-6 with TRBJ2-1; 7 bases are shared with TRBD2. The J segment lost 6 bases and the V segment lost 2 bases, leaving 7 bases of the junction unmatched. In germline, CDR1 is SGHVS, CDR2 FNYEAQ. The CDR3 is made up of 15 amino acids. The CDR3 is CASSLRRERANEQFF. The sequenced part of the CDR3 DNA is TGTGCCAGCAGCTTAAGGCGGGAGAGGGCCAATGAG.

Worth noting for this clone: The sequenced fragment ends 3 residues before the CDR3 boundary, so the rest is inferred from the germline J gene. The chain couples TRBV7-6 to TRBJ2-1; 11 positions match TRBD2. Trimming cost V 2 bases and J 6 bases; bases outside gene matches: 12. CDR3 length equals 18 residues. Germline loops: CDR1 SGHVS, CDR2 FNYEAQ. The CDR3 region is CASSLLLAGVSGPNEQFF. CDR3 bases read: TGTGCCAGCAGCTTACTACTAGCGGGAGTGAGCGGCCCCAATGAG.

As for this clone: The CDR3 goes on 3 residues after the read ends, and that part is filled in from the germline J gene. J is TRBJ1-1 and V is TRBV7-9; weak D call: TRBD1 (5 bases). V was shortened by 1 base and J by 4 bases, with 13 bases between the two germline ends. Germline CDR1 reads SEHNR; CDR2 reads FQNEAQ (reference sequence). The CDR3 loop spans 15 amino acids. The CDR3 bases that were read are TGTGCCAGCAGCTTAGAGGGGAGGCGTGGCACTGAA. This gives the protein CASSLEGRRGTE. The complete CDR3 sequence is CASSLEGRRGTEAFF.

Judged by abundance, this clone is medium-sized. The read ends 3 residues shy of where the CDR3 ends; the end is completed using the germline J gene. This chain connects TRBV20-1 to TRBJ1-5; D is uncertain. CDR3 length equals 14 residues. The V end was cut by 1 base, the J end by 1 base, with 8 bases between. CDR1 is DFQATT, CDR2 SNEGSKA, per germline (reference sequence). The part of the CDR3 DNA that was read is TGCAGTGCTAGAGTCAGGTGGAGCAATCAGCCC. Translation gives CSARVRWSNQP. The complete CDR3 sequence is CSARVRWSNQPQHF.

This clone ranks as medium-sized. With the read ending 3 residues before the CDR3 end, the germline J gene is used to fill in that end. V is TRBV20-1 and J is TRBJ2-2; 7 bases align to TRBD2. Germline assignment: CDR1 DFQATT and CDR2 SNEGSKA (reference sequence). The length of the CDR3 is 13 residues. V shed 6 bases and J 4 bases; nucleotides not matched to a gene: 5. The covered CDR3 bases are TGCAGTGCCGGGGGACTATCCACCGGGGAG. Amino acids: CSAGGLSTGE. The full CDR3 protein reads CSAGGLSTGELFF.